The rows below give T cell receptor beta chains drawn from one sample of a study of blood T cell repertoires in COVID-19. The protocol was immunoSEQ multiplex PCR, while the TCRdb copy is restricted to in-frame clones and leaves out a portion. The table records 180,000 or so clones, about 88% of them present only once. The material sequenced was PBMCs or T cells enriched from blood (not recorded which). These receptors originate from a woman aged 18-30 years who had recovered from COVID-19. Both conserved end residues are part of each CDR3. Each record gives: D gene, J gene, V gene, CDR3 length, CDR3 protein, CDR3 DNA. The D gene is left open where the match is weak.

TRBD2 | TRBJ2-3 | TRBV4-3 | 17 | CASSQDQTSGITDTQYF | TGCGCCAGCAGCCAAGACCAGACTAGCGGGATAACAGATACGCAGTATTTT
. | TRBJ2-3 | TRBV10-3 | 15 | CAISFRGPGTDTQYF | TGTGCCATCAGTTTCAGGGGTCCTGGAACAGATACGCAGTATTTT
. | TRBJ2-3 | TRBV20-1 | 11 | CSAQVGDTQYF | TGCAGTGCTCAGGTTGGGGATACGCAGTATTTT
. | TRBJ2-3 | TRBV1 | 16 | CTSSLVLAGYTDTQYF | TGCACCAGCAGCCTAGTTTTAGCGGGATACACAGATACGCAGTATTTT
. | TRBJ1-5 | TRBV19 | 18 | CASSISFGQRGSNQPQHF | TGTGCCAGTAGTATTTCATTTGGACAGCGCGGTTCAAATCAGCCCCAGCATTTT
. | TRBJ2-7 | TRBV7-9 | 15 | CASSADSGRSYEQYF | TGTGCCAGCAGCGCCGACAGTGGACGCTCCTACGAGCAGTACTTC
TRBD2 | TRBJ2-7 | TRBV9 | 15 | CASSSPGLAGAEQYF | TGTGCCAGCAGTTCCCCGGGACTAGCGGGAGCAGAGCAGTACTTC
. | TRBJ1-1 | TRBV28 | 14 | CASSLLQGGMEAFF | TGTGCCAGCAGTCTCCTCCAGGGAGGTATGGAAGCTTTCTTT
TRBD2 | TRBJ2-7 | TRBV2 | 14 | CASSTRLAAYEQYF | TGTGCCAGCAGTACCCGACTAGCGGCCTACGAGCAGTACTTC
. | TRBJ1-3 | TRBV18 | 14 | CASSPGVLRDSIYF | TGTGCCAGCTCACCAGGAGTCCTTCGAGATAGCATATATTTT
TRBD1 | TRBJ1-2 | TRBV2 | 13 | CARAGTGDYGYTF | TGTGCCAGGGCCGGGACAGGGGACTATGGCTACACCTTC
. | TRBJ1-1 | TRBV29-1 | 10 | CSVGGHEAFF | TGCAGCGTTGGAGGACATGAAGCTTTCTTT
. | TRBJ1-1 | TRBV9 | 14 | CASSVDSRNTEAFF | TGTGCCAGCAGCGTAGACAGCCGGAACACTGAAGCTTTCTTT
. | TRBJ1-3 | TRBV28 | 14 | CASSPGNSGNTIYF | TGTGCCAGCAGCCCAGGGAACTCTGGAAACACCATATATTTT
TRBD1 | TRBJ2-7 | TRBV13 | 12 | CASSGTAYEQYF | TGTGCCAGCAGCGGGACAGCCTACGAGCAGTACTTC
. | TRBJ2-7 | TRBV3-1/TRBV3-2 | 15 | CASSQVSGQVYEQYF | TGTGCCAGCAGCCAAGTAAGTGGCCAGGTGTACGAGCAGTACTTC